These 17 T cell receptor beta chains were all obtained from the same sample, sequenced in a study of shared clonotypes between healthy human individuals. Measured with immunoSEQ multiplex PCR; TCRdb has only the in-frame clones, and not every one. Of about 580,000 clones in the sample, more than 95% were seen once. Naive-designated CD8 cells lacked CD45RO, were positively enriched for CCR7, and omitted terminally differentiated effector memory CD45RA+ cells. The sample taken for sequencing was naive CD8+ T cells sorted from blood. The receptors here all came from a man aged 25 to 40 in good health.

This clone was recorded only once. CDR3 nucleotide sequence: TGTGCCAGCAGTTCCTTCCGGGACATCCAAGAGACCCAGTACTTC. It encodes CASSSFRDIQETQYF. This chain joins TRBV6-5 and TRBJ2-5; D is possibly TRBD1 (6 bases). CDR1 and CDR2 (germline): MNHEY, SVGAGI. V shed 4 bases and J shed 1 base, with 13 bases lying between them. The CDR3 length is 15 residues.

This clone was seen many times. At the DNA level, this CDR3 is encoded by other sequences in the same sample as well. The V call is TRBV30, the J call TRBJ2-7; D gene uncertain. The CDR3 has 11 residues. Germline-derived CDR1 and CDR2 are GTSNPN and SVGIG (reference sequence). Trimming took off 5 bases at V and 4 bases at J, with 9 bases between the two ends. The DNA of the CDR3 is TGTGCCTGGGCCGGAGAGTACGAGCAGTACTTC. Its translation is CAWAGEYEQYF.

This chain uses TRBV5-6 with TRBJ2-1, with D unresolved. Trimming shortened V by 10 bases and J by 2 bases, and 13 bases separated the two germline ends. Germline CDR1 reads SGHDT; CDR2 reads YYEEEE. CDR3 length: 13 amino acids. The CDR3 DNA reads as TGTGCCTCCCTGGGTGAGGCCTACAATGAGCAGTTCTTC. Its translation: CASLGEAYNEQFF.

This chain connects TRBV25-1 to TRBJ2-7; D is unclear. Germline V CDR1 and CDR2: MGHDK, SYGVNS. Between the trimmed V and J ends, which lost 4 bases and 0 bases, there was a span of 4 bases. The CDR3 sequence is 12 residues long. CDR3 amino acids: CASSGVSYEQYF. CDR3 nucleotide sequence: TGTGCCAGCAGTGGGGTCTCCTACGAGCAGTACTTC.

V is TRBV5-1 and J is TRBJ1-3; TRBD1 aligns across 11 bases. After removal of 0 bases from V and 2 bases from J, the junction contained 1 base not matched to a gene. Germline V gene lookup returns CDR1 SGHRS and CDR2 YFSETQ. The CDR3 length is 16 residues. The CDR3 bases are TGCGCCAGCAGCTTGGGGACAGGGGGCGCTGGAAACACCATATATTTT. Translating it yields CASSLGTGGAGNTIYF.

The chain links TRBV7-9 to TRBJ2-1; 9 bases are a match to TRBD2. Germline CDR1 and CDR2: SEHNR and FQNEAQ (reference sequence). Trimming cost V 3 bases and J 8 bases; bases outside gene matches: 8. The CDR3 sequence is 15 residues long. The CDR3 DNA reads TGTGCCAGCAGCTTTTTTGCGGGAGGGCAGTATGAGCAGTTCTTC. Residues: CASSFFAGGQYEQFF.

The V call is TRBV14, the J call TRBJ2-7; D might be TRBD1 or TRBD2, each matching 5 bases. V lost 1 base, J lost 3 bases, and 10 bases lay in between. Germline CDR1 reads SGHDN; CDR2 reads FVKESK. This CDR3 comprises 14 residues. CDR3 protein: CASSQGWGSYEQYF. Written as DNA, the CDR3 is TGTGCCAGCAGCCAAGGTTGGGGGAGCTACGAGCAGTACTTC.

The CDR3 coding sequence is TGTGCCAGCAGCTTAACCCACAGCCGGCCCCCAGATACCCAGTACTTC. Translation: CASSLTHSRPPDTQYF. The chain carries TRBV7-9 and TRBJ2-5; D is ambiguous. Trimming shortened V by 2 bases and J by 8 bases, and 21 bases separated the two germline ends. Germline values: CDR1 SEHNR, CDR2 FQNEAQ (reference sequence). The CDR3 totals 16 residues.

This clone was counted once. The rearrangement links TRBV10-1 to TRBJ1-2; TRBD1 might be the D (6 bases). CDR1 and CDR2 (germline): WNHNN, SYGVQD (reference sequence). This CDR3 spans 12 amino acids. V was shortened by 7 bases and J by 3 bases, with 9 bases between the two germline ends. The CDR3: CASIGGYYGYTF. CDR3 DNA sequence: TGCGCCAGCATAGGGGGGTACTATGGCTACACCTTC.

The rearrangement links TRBV28 to TRBJ2-7, with D possibly called TRBD1 or TRBD2 (5 bases each). V lost 6 bases, J lost 4 bases, and 22 bases lay in between. The CDR3 runs 16 residues. From germline, CDR1 is MDHEN and CDR2 SYDVKM. CDR3 nucleotide sequence: TGTGCCAGCAGCCTTCACCCCCCCCGGGACCAGTACGAGCAGTACTTC. Translation gives CASSLHPPRDQYEQYF.

V is TRBV7-9 and J is TRBJ2-3; 9 nucleotides match TRBD2. In germline, CDR1 is SEHNR, CDR2 FQNEAQ (reference sequence). J lost 2 bases, V lost 5 bases, and 5 bases had no gene match. The CDR3 runs 15 residues. Here the CDR3 DNA reads TGTGCCAGCAGCGTCTCTAGCGGGAACACAGATACGCAGTATTTT. This encodes CASSVSSGNTDTQYF.

The V and J genes are TRBV6-1 and TRBJ1-1, with D hard to call. The CDR3 runs to 12 residues. V was pared by 7 bases and J by 4 bases, with 10 bases between. Germline CDR1 MNHNS, CDR2 SASEGT. CDR3 nucleotide sequence: TGTGCCAGCAACTTTGGCTTCACTGAAGCTTTCTTT. Protein product: CASNFGFTEAFF.

The CDR3 bases are TGTGCCACCAGCTTGAATGCAGTTTATCAGCCCCAGCATTTT. Translation: CATSLNAVYQPQHF. This chain uses TRBV15 with TRBJ1-5, with D hard to call. Looked up from germline, CDR1 is LNHNV and CDR2 is YYDKDF (reference sequence). The CDR3 covers 14 residues. V gave up 5 bases and J gave up 5 bases, with 13 bases separating them. The full variable domain, completed using reference TRBV15 and TRBJ1-5, is DAMVIQNPRYQVTQFGKPVTLSCSQTLNHNVMYWYQQKSSQAPKLLFHYYDKDFNNEADTPDNFQSRRPNTSFCFLDIRSPGLGDTAMYLCATSLNAVYQPQHFGDGTRLSIL.

This clone was counted once. This chain joins TRBV27 and TRBJ2-3, with a weak D call TRBD2 (7 bases). CDR3 length: 15 amino acids. V gave up 4 bases and J gave up 1 base, with 12 bases separating them. Per the germline V gene, CDR1 is MNHEY and CDR2 is SMNVEV (reference sequence). CDR3 sequence reads: CASSSWEGGTDTQYF. For the CDR3, the DNA is TGTGCCAGCAGTTCGTGGGAGGGGGGCACAGATACGCAGTATTTT.

The V call is TRBV29-1, the J call TRBJ2-1, with a tentative D call TRBD2 (6 bases). The ends were cut back, 4 bases at V and 2 bases at J, with 9 bases in the middle. This CDR3 comprises 13 residues. The germline V gene encodes CDR1 SQVTM and CDR2 ANQGSEA. CDR3 in amino acids: CSVAAGPYNEQFF. CDR3 bases: TGCAGCGTTGCGGCGGGACCCTACAATGAGCAGTTCTTC.

The gene calls are TRBV28 and TRBJ2-7; 10 bases match TRBD1. This CDR3 is 15 amino acids long. The junction had 8 bases not matched to a gene; V was cut back by 3 bases and J by 6 bases. Germline CDR1 and CDR2: MDHEN and SYDVKM. This CDR3 reads CASSFLTGGYGEQYF. CDR3 in DNA: TGTGCCAGCAGTTTTTTGACAGGGGGCTATGGCGAGCAGTACTTC.

This clone was observed a single time. The V call is TRBV6-1, the J call TRBJ2-1; 7 bases line up with TRBD1. Per germline, CDR1 MNHNS and CDR2 SASEGT. The V gene end was trimmed by 1 base and the J gene end by 5 bases; junction bases not matched to a gene: 8. The CDR3 contains 16 residues. CDR3 sequence (DNA): TGTGCCAGCAGTGAAGGACAGGGACGAGGGCACAATGAGCAGTTCTTC. Encoded protein: CASSEGQGRGHNEQFF.